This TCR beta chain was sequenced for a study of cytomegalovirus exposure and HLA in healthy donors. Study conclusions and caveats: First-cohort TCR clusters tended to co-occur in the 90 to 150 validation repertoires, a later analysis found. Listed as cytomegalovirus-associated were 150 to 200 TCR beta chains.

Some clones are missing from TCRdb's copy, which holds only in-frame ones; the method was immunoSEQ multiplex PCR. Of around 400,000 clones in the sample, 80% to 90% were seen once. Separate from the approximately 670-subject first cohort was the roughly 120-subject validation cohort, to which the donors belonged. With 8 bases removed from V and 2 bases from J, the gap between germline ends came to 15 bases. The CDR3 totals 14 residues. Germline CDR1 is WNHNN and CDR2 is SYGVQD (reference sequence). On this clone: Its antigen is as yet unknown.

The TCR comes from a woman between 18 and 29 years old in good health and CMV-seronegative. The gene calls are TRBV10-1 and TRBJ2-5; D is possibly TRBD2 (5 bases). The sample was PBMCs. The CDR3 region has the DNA TGCGCCAGCCCCTCTGTGGAGGCTCAAGAGACCCAGTACTTC. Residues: CASPSVEAQETQYF.